These T cell receptor beta chains were read from a single sample in a study of blood T cells in healthy people across ages. TCRdb re-called the 5' RACE reads through MiXCR, storing one row per CDR3 protein. This sample has around 750,000 distinct CDR3 sequences, with 50% to 65% found just once. The source material was blood. The receptors originated from a man older than 75 in good health. Each CDR3 is given with its conserved first and last residue. D genes are given only for firm matches. Clone size is not always given. Where it is, it says once, few, many or a class for expanded clones.

j_call v_call d_call clone_size cdr3_aa cdr3_nt
TRBJ2-3 TRBV3-1 TRBD2 . CASTVAGGGTDTQYF TGTGCCAGCACCGTAGCGGGAGGGGGGACAGATACGCAGTATTTT
TRBJ2-7 TRBV20-1 TRBD1 . CSARIATGGYEQYF TGCAGTGCTAGAATCGCGACAGGGGGCTACGAGCAGTACTTC
TRBJ2-3 TRBV29-1 . . CSVERTYDRYAYF TGCAGCGTTGAGAGGACTTACGACAGATACGCGTATTTT
TRBJ1-5 TRBV7-8 TRBD1 . CASRRDSDQPQHF TGTGCCAGCAGGAGGGACAGCGATCAGCCCCAGCATTTT
TRBJ1-2 TRBV5-4 . . CASSPGTSAAYGYTF TGTGCCAGCAGCCCCGGGACATCCGCGGCGTATGGCTACACCTTC
TRBJ2-7 TRBV27 . . CASSPGPSAYEQYF TGTGCCAGCAGTCCAGGACCCTCCGCCTACGAGCAGTACTTC
TRBJ2-7 TRBV7-8 . . CASTRDGAYEQYF TGTGCCAGCACCAGGGACGGCGCCTACGAGCAGTACTTC
TRBJ2-5 TRBV9 . . CASSGAAGGQTQYF TGTGCCAGCAGCGGGGCGGCAGGAGGACAGACCCAGTACTTC
TRBJ2-3 TRBV24-1 . . CATSGPERYAYF TGTGCCACCAGTGGACCTGAGAGATACGCGTATTTT
TRBJ1-1 TRBV29-1 . . CSVELLLNTEAFF TGCAGCGTTGAACTACTATTGAACACTGAAGCTTTCTTT
TRBJ2-7 TRBV7-9 . . CASSLHTSSYEQYF TGTGCCAGCAGCTTACACACGTCCTCCTACGAGCAGTACTTC
TRBJ2-7 TRBV6-5 . . CASSRGGQFSSEQYF TGTGCCAGCAGTAGAGGGGGACAATTCTCCTCCGAGCAGTACTTC
TRBJ1-5 TRBV27 . few CASSLRSNQPQHF TGTGCCAGCAGTTTACGGAGCAATCAGCCCCAGCATTTT
TRBJ2-6 TRBV28 . . CASSPLTVSVRANVLTF TGTGCCAGCAGTCCCTTGACAGTCTCAGTCCGTGCCAACGTCCTGACTTTC